What follows describes a single TCR beta chain. Per the germline V gene, CDR1 is SGHAT and CDR2 is FQNNGV. The CDR3 sequence is 15 residues long. Trimming removed 8 bases at V and 5 bases at J, with 22 bases between. Sequenced by immunoSEQ multiplex PCR; TCRdb stores in-frame clones only, minus some. The data hold 110,000 or so clones, with about 85% observed a single time. This specimen belongs to a study of cytomegalovirus exposure and HLA in healthy donors. Sequencing used PBMCs. The rearrangement links TRBV11-2 to TRBJ2-7; a possible D gene is TRBD1 (5 bases). This sequence originates from a woman aged 18-29 years in good health and CMV-seronegative. CDR3 sequence: CASQLSWPGHDEQYF. The CDR3 bases are TGTGCCAGCCAGCTCAGCTGGCCAGGGCATGACGAGCAGTACTTC.